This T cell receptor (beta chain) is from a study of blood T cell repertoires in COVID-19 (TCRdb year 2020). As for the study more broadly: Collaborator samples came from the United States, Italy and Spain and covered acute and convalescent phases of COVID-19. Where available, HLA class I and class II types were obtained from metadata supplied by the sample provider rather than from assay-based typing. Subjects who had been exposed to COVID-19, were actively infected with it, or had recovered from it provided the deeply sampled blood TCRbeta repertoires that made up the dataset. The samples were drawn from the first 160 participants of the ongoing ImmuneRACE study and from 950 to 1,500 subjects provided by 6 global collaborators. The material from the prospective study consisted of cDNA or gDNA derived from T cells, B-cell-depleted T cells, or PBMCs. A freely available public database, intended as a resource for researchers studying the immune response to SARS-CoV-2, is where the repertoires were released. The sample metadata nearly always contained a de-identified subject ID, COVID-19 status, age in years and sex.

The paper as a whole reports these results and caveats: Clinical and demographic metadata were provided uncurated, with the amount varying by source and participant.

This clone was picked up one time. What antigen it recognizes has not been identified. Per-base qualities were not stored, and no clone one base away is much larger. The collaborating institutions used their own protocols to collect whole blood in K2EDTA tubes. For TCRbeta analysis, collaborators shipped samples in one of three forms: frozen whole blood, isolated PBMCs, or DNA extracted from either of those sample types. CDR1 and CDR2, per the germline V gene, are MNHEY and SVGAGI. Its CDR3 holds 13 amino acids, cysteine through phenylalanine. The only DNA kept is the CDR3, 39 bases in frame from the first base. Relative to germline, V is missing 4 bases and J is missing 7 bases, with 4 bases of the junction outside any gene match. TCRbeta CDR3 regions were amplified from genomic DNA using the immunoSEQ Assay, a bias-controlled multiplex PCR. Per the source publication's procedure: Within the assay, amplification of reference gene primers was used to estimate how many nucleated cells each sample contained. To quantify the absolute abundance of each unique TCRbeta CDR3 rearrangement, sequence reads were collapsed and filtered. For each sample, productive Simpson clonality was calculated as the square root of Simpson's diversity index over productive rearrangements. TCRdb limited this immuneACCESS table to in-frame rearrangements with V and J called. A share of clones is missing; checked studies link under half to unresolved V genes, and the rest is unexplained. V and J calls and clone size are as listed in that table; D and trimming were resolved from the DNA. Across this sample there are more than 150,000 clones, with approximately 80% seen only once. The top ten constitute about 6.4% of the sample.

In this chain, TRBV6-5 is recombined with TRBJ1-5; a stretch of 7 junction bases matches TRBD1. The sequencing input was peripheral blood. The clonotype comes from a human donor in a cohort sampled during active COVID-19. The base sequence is TGTGCCAGCAGTTCCACAGGGGTCCAGCCCCAGCATTTT. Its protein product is CASSSTGVQPQHF.